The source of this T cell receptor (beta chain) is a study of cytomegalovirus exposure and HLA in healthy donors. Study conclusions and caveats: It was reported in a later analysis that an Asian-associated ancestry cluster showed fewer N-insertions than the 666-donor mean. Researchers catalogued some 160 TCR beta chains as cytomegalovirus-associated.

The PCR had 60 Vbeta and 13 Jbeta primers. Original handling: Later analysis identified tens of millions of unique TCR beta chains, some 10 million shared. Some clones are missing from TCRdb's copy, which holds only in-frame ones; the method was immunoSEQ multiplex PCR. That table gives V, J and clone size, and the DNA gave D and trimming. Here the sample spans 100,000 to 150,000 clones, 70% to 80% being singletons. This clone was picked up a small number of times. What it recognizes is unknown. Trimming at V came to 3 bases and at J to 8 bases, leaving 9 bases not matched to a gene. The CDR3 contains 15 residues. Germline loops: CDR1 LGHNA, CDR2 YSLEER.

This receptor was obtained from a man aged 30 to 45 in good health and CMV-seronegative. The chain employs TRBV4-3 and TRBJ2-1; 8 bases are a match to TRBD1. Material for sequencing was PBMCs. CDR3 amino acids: CASSHGQGGSDEQFF. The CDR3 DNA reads TGCGCCAGCAGCCACGGACAGGGTGGTAGTGATGAGCAGTTCTTC.